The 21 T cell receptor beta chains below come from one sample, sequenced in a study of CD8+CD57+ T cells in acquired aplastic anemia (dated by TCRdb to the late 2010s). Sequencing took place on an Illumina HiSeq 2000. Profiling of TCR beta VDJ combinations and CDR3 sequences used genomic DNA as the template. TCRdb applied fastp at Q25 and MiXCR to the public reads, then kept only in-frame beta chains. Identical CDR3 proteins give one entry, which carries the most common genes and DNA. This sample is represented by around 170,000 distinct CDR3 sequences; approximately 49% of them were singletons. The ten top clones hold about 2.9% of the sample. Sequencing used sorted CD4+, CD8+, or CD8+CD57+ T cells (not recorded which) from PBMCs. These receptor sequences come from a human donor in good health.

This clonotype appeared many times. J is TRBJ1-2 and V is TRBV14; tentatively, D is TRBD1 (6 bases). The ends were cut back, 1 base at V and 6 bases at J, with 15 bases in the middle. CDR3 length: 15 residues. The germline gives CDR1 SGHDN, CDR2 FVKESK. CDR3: CASSQGTSGAHGYTF. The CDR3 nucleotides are TGTGCCAGCAGCCAAGGGACCTCGGGGGCGCATGGCTACACCTTC.

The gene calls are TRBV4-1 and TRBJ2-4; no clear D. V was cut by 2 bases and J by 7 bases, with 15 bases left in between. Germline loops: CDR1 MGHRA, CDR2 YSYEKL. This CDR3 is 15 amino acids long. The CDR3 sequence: CASSQSGHGRNIQYF. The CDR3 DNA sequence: TGCGCCAGCAGCCAATCAGGTCATGGTAGGAACATTCAGTACTTC.

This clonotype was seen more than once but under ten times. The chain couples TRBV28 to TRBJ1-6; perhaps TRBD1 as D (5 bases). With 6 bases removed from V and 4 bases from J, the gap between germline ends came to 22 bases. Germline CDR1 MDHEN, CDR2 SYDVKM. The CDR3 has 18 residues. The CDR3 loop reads CASRITRIRAPYNSPLHF. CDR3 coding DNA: TGTGCCAGCAGGATCACCAGGATCAGGGCTCCTTATAATTCACCCCTCCACTTT.

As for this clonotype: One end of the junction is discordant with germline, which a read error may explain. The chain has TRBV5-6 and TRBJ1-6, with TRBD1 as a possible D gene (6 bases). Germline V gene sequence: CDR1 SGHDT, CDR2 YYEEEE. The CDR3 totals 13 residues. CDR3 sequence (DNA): TGTGCCAGCAGTTTGGGGGCATTAAGAACCCTCCACTTT. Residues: CASSLGALRTLHF.

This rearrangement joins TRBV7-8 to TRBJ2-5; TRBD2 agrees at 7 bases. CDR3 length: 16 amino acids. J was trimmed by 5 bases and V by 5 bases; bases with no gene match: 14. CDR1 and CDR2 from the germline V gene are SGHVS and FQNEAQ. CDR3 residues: CASSLSQTSSPETQYF. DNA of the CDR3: TGTGCCAGCAGCCTCTCCCAGACTAGCTCCCCCGAGACCCAGTACTTC.

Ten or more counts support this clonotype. The CDR3 spells CASSLDTIIEAFF. In DNA, the CDR3 is TGTGCCAGCAGTTTGGACACAATCATTGAAGCTTTCTTT. V usage is TRBV12-3 or TRBV12-4 and J usage is TRBJ1-1; a weak D match, TRBD1 (5 bases). V was trimmed by 3 bases and J by 7 bases, leaving 12 bases between them. CDR3 length: 13 amino acids.

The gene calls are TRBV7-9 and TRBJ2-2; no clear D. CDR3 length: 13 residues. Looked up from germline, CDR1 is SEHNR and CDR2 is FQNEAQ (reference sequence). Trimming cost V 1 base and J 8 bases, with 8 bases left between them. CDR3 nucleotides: TGTGCCAGCAGCTTAGATGCGTTTGGGGAGCTGTTTTTT. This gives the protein CASSLDAFGELFF.

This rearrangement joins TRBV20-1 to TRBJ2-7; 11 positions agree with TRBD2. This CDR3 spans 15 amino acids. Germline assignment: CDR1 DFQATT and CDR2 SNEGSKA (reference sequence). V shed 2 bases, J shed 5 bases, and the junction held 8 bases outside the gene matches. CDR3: CSARHSGRVRDEQYF. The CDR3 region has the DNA TGCAGTGCTAGACATAGCGGGAGGGTTCGCGACGAGCAGTACTTC.

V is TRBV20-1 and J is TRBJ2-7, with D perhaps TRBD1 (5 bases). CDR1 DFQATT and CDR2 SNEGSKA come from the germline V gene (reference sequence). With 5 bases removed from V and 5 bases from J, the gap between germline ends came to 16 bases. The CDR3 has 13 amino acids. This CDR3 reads CSAYEDILDEQYF. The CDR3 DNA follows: TGCAGTGCTTACGAGGACATTCTAGACGAGCAGTACTTC.

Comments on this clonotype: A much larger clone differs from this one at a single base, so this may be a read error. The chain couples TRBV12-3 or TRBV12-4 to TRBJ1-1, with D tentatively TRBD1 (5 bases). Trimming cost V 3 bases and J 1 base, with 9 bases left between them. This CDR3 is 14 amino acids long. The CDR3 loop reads CASSFWQGNTEAFF. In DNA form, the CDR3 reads TGTGCCAGCAGTTTCTGGCAGGGGAACACTGAAGCTTTCTTT.

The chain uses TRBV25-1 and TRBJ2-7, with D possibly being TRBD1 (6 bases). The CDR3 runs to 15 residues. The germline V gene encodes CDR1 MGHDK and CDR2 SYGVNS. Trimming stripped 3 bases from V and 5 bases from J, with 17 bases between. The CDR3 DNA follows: TGTGCCAGCAGTGATCAGGGGTCAGGGTTCGACGAGCAGTACTTC. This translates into CASSDQGSGFDEQYF.

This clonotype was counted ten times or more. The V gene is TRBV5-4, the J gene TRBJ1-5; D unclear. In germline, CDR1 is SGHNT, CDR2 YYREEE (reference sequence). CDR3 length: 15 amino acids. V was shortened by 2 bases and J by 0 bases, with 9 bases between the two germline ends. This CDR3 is CASSFGAYSNQPQHF. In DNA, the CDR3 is TGTGCCAGCAGCTTCGGCGCCTATAGCAATCAGCCCCAGCATTTT.

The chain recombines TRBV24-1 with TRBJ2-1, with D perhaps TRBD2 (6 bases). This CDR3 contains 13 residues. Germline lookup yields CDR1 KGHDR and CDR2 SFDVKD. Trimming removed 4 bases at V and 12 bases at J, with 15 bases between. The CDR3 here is CATSEGGRGAQFF. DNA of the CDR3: TGTGCCACCAGTGAGGGGGGTAGGGGAGCGCAGTTCTTC.

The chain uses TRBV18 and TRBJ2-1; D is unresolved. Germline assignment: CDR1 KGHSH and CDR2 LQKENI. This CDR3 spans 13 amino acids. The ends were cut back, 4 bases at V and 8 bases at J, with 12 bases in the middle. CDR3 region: CASSQVGLDEQFF. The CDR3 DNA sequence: TGTGCCAGCTCACAGGTAGGGTTGGATGAGCAGTTCTTC. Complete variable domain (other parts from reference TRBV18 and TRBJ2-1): NAGVMQNPRHLVRRRGQEARLRCSPMKGHSHVYWYRQLPEEGLKFMVYLQKENIIDESGMPKERFSAEFPKEGPSILRIQQVVRGDSAAYFCASSQVGLDEQFFGPGTRLTVL.

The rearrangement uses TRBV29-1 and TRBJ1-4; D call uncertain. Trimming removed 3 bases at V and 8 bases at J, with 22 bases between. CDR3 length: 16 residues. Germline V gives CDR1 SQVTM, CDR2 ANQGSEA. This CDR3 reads CSVETIWSPGREKLFF. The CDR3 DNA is TGCAGCGTTGAGACCATCTGGAGCCCTGGGAGGGAAAAACTGTTTTTT.

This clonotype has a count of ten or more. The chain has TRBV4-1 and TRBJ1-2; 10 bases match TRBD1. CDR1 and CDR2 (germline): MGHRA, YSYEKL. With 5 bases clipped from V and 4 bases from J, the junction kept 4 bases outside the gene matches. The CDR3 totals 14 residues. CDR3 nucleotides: TGCGCCAGCAGCGGGACAGGGGCTGGCTATGGCTACACCTTC. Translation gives CASSGTGAGYGYTF.

The CDR3 region has the DNA TGCAGCGTTGAAGTGGGGCATGAGCAGTATTTT. This encodes CSVEVGHEQYF. The V and J genes are TRBV29-1 and TRBJ2-3, with a tentative D call TRBD1 (5 bases). CDR1 is SQVTM and CDR2 is ANQGSEA in the germline V gene. The CDR3 totals 11 residues. The V end lost 1 base, the J end lost 11 bases, and 10 bases lay between the germline ends.

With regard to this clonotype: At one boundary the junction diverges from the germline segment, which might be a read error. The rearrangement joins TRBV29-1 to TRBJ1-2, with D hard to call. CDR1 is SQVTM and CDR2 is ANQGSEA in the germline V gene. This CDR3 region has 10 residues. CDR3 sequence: CSVEEEQWEF. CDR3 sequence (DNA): TGCAGCGTTGAAGAAGAGCAGTGGGAATTC.

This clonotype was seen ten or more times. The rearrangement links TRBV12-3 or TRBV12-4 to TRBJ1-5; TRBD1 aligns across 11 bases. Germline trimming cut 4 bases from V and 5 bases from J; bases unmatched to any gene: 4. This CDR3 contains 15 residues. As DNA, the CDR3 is TGTGCCAGCAGTTCGGGACAGGGGGTCTATCAGCCCCAGCATTTT. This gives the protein CASSSGQGVYQPQHF.

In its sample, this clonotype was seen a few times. The CDR3 DNA is TGTGCCATCAGCGGACATGCCCTCAATGAGCAGTTCTTC. It encodes CAISGHALNEQFF. The V gene is TRBV10-3, the J gene TRBJ2-1, with D maybe TRBD1 (5 bases). From germline, CDR1 is ENHRY and CDR2 SYGVKD. This CDR3 is built from 13 residues. Trimming pared 6 bases from V and 6 bases from J, leaving 12 bases between.

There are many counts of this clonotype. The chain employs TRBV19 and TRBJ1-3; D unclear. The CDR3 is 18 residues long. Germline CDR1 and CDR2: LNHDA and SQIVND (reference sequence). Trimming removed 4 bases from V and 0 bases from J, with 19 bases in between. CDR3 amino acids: CASSTGQELTFSGNTIYF. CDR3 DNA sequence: TGTGCCAGTAGTACAGGCCAGGAATTAACCTTCTCTGGAAACACCATATATTTT. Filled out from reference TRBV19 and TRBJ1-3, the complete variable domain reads DGGITQSPKYLFRKEGQNVTLSCEQNLNHDAMYWYRQDPGQGLRLIYYSQIVNDFQKGDIAEGYSVSREKKESFPLTVTSAQKNPTAFYLCASSTGQELTFSGNTIYFGEGSWLTVV.